The text below deals with one TCR beta chain. Its target is unknown. The entry originates in a study of cytomegalovirus exposure and HLA in healthy donors. The germline gives CDR1 SGHTS, CDR2 YDEGEE. CDR3 length: 13 amino acids. The V end was cut by 4 bases, the J end by 5 bases, with 12 bases between. Study-level results: The authors listed roughly 150 TCR beta chains as cytomegalovirus-associated.

Researchers ran the PCR with 60 Vbeta and 13 Jbeta primers. Assay used: immunoSEQ multiplex PCR; TCRdb lists only in-frame clones, some missing. Of hundreds of thousands of clones listed, about 80% are singletons. V and J are TRBV5-8 and TRBJ2-5, with D possibly being TRBD1 (6 bases). Sequencing was performed on PBMCs. The source of this sequence is a woman aged 40 to 49 in good health and CMV-seronegative. The CDR3 loop reads CASSDRLGETQYF. CDR3 nucleotides: TGTGCCAGCAGCGACAGGCTCGGGGAGACCCAGTACTTC.